This TCR beta chain comes out of a study of blood T cells in healthy people across ages. Findings and caveats of the study: Roughly linearly, TCR beta diversity per million T cells fell as age increased.

As concerns this clonotype: No antigen is known for it.

Healthy individuals of Caucasian origin from Russia, aged roughly 6 to 90, served as donors. Per sample, no less than 5 micrograms of total RNA were extracted. The germline V gene has CDR1 MNHEY and CDR2 SMNVEV (reference sequence). This CDR3 is built from 15 residues. The junction had 9 bases not matched to a gene; V was cut back by 4 bases and J by 6 bases. It was with a sample-barcoded 5' primer and a J-beta primer mix that a second PCR of roughly 7 to 12 cycles was run. TCRdb redid the calling of the 5' RACE reads with MiXCR, one entry per CDR3 protein. The sample consists of 850,000 to 1,000,000 distinct CDR3 sequences, roughly 48% of them appearing once.

The sequenced material came from blood. The receptor was isolated from a man aged 25 to 40 in good health. V gene TRBV27 combines with J gene TRBJ2-7; 10 nucleotides agree with TRBD1. The CDR3 is CASSYGQGVESEQYF. The CDR3 DNA reads TGTGCCAGCAGTTACGGACAGGGGGTAGAATCCGAGCAGTACTTC.